The present entry profiles one T cell receptor (beta chain) with its context. The data belong to a study of blood T cells in healthy people across ages. Study background: Template switching picked up about one barcoded beta molecule for each two T cells.

PCR was performed a second time for about 7 to 11 cycles using a sample-barcoded 5' primer and a J-beta primer mix. Through a template-switch adaptor with 12 random nucleotides, each cDNA molecule received a tag. TCRdb itself ran the 5' RACE reads through MiXCR, one entry per CDR3 protein. The table includes 750,000 to 1,000,000 distinct CDR3 sequences, 29% detected once. This same sample was also taken into another study, of T cells of mothers and their children.

This receptor was identified in a woman in her thirties or forties in good health. What was sequenced was blood.

In DNA, the CDR3 is TGTGCCAGCAGCCACGACCCGGGACAGGGAGCGTCGTACTTC. The encoded protein is CASSHDPGQGASYF. This sequence joins TRBV14 and TRBJ2-5; the match to TRBD1 covers 9 bases. V lost 3 bases, J lost 13 bases, and 12 bases stayed unmatched. CDR3 length: 14 amino acids. Looked up from germline, CDR1 is SGHDN and CDR2 is FVKESK. Looking up the rest from reference TRBV14 and TRBJ2-5 gives the full variable domain: EAGVTQFPSHSVIEKGQTVTLRCDPISGHDNLYWYRRVMGKEIKFLLHFVKESKQDESGMPNNRFLAERTGGTYSTLKVQPAELEDSGVYFCASSHDPGQGASYFGPGTRLLVL.